The clone carrying this TCR beta chain was seen just once. The record originates from a study of control samples from healthy donors and cancer patients. Repertoires were generated with immunoSEQ multiplex PCR, while TCRdb's copy carries only in-frame clones and drops some. The sample shows some 110,000 clones, 93% of them seen only once. The germline V gene encodes CDR1 MRHNA and CDR2 SNTAGT. This CDR3 contains 17 residues. Trimming cost V 4 bases and J 9 bases, with 22 bases left between them. The sequence came from a man in his thirties or forties in good health. The specimen sequenced was blood. The rearrangement links TRBV6-4 to TRBJ1-6; tentative D call: TRBD1 (5 bases). CDR3: CASSVDGHPNLSSPLHF. The CDR3 region has the DNA TGTGCCAGCAGTGTCGACGGACATCCGAACCTAAGTTCACCCCTCCACTTT.